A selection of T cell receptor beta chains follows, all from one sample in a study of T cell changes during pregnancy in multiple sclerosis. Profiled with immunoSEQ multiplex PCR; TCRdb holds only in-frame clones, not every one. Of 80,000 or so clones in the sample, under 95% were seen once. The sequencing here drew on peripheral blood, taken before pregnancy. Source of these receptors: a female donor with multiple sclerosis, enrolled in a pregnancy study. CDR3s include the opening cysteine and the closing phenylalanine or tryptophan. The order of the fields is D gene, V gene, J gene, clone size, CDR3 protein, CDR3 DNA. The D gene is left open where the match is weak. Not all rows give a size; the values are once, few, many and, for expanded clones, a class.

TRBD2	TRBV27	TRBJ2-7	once	CASSLSGLAGFYEQYF	TGTGCCAGCAGTTTATCGGGACTAGCGGGATTCTACGAGCAGTACTTC
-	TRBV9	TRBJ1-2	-	CASSRQAYGYTF	TGTGCCAGCAGCAGACAGGCCTATGGCTACACCTTC
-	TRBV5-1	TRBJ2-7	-	CASSLLTGCHEQYF	TGCGCCAGCAGCTTACTGACAGGATGCCACGAGCAGTACTTC
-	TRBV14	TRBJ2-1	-	CASSQNHWSSYNEQFF	TGTGCCAGCAGCCAAAATCATTGGAGCTCCTACAATGAGCAGTTCTTC
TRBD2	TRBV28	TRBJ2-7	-	CASSLSGGRGYEQYF	TGTGCCAGCAGTTTATCGGGCGGGAGAGGGTATGAGCAGTACTTC
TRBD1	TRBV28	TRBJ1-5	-	CASTLDRGMAQPQHF	TGTGCCAGCACCCTGGACAGGGGAATGGCTCAGCCCCAGCATTTT
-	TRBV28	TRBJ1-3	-	CASSSRGGPAGNTIYF	TGTGCCAGCAGTTCCCGGGGGGGACCCGCTGGAAACACCATATATTTT
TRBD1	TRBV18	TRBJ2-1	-	CASSPGTGGGEQFF	TGTGCCAGCTCACCAGGGACAGGGGGTGGTGAGCAGTTCTTC
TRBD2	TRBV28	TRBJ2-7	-	CASSPRTSGREQYF	TGTGCCAGCAGTCCTCGGACTAGCGGGAGGGAGCAGTACTTC
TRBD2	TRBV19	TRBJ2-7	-	CASSTSGLAGVYEQYF	TGTGCCAGTAGCACCTCCGGACTAGCGGGAGTATACGAGCAGTACTTC
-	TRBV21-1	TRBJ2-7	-	CASSTGTSGSPTYEQYF	TGTGCCAGCAGCACGGGGACTAGCGGGAGCCCAACCTACGAGCAGTACTTC
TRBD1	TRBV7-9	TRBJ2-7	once	CASSRQGAYEQYF	TGTGCCAGCAGCAGACAGGGGGCATACGAGCAGTACTTC
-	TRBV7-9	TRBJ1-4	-	CASSLDSPYEKLFF	TGTGCCAGCAGCTTGGACTCACCGTATGAAAAACTGTTTTTT
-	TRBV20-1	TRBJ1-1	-	CSASGRSAFF	TGCAGTGCTAGTGGTCGGTCGGCTTTCTTT
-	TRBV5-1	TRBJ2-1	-	CASSAPPPLERDNYNEQFF	TGCGCCAGCAGCGCTCCTCCCCCACTCGAACGGGACAACTACAATGAGCAGTTCTTC
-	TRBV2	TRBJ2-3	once	CASGSLADVQYF	TGTGCCAGCGGTTCCCTAGCAGACGTGCAGTATTTT
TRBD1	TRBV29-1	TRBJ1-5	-	CSVAGTGANQPQHF	TGCAGCGTAGCCGGGACAGGGGCTAATCAGCCCCAGCATTTT
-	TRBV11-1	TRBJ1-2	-	CASSFSGYGYTF	TGTGCCAGCAGCTTTTCAGGGTATGGCTACACCTTC
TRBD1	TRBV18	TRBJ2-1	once	CASSLRTGSFYNEQFF	TGTGCCAGCTCACTTCGGACAGGGTCTTTTTACAATGAGCAGTTCTTC
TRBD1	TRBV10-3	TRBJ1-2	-	CATTGQGAAGYTF	TGTGCCACGACAGGACAGGGGGCTGCTGGCTACACCTTC
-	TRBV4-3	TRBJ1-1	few	CASSQDWDGGEAFF	TGCGCCAGCAGCCAAGATTGGGATGGAGGTGAAGCTTTCTTT
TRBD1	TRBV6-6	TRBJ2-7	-	CASSHSGTGPYEQYF	TGTGCCAGCAGCCACTCCGGGACAGGGCCCTACGAGCAGTACTTC
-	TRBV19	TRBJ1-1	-	CASSVLGPGEAFF	TGTGCCAGTAGTGTTCTTGGGCCAGGTGAAGCTTTCTTT
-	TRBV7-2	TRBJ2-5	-	CASSFGRGGQTQYF	TGTGCCAGCAGCTTTGGGAGGGGGGGGCAGACCCAGTACTTC
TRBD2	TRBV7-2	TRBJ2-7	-	CASSLAGGRARDREQYF	TGTGCCAGCAGCTTAGCTGGCGGGAGGGCCAGAGATCGCGAGCAGTACTTC
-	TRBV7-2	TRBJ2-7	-	CASSLGGAGGSLPYEQYF	TGTGCCAGCAGCTTAGGGGGAGCTGGAGGGAGCCTTCCCTACGAGCAGTACTTC
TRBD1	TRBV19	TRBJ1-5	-	CASSTGQGQPQHF	TGTGCCAGTAGTACGGGACAGGGGCAGCCCCAGCATTTT
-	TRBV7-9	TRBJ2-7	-	CASRSDSNLYSYEQYF	TGTGCCAGCAGATCCGACAGCAACCTATACTCCTACGAGCAGTACTTC
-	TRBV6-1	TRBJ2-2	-	CASSEARTARMNTGELFF	TGTGCCAGCAGTGAAGCACGGACAGCTCGAATGAACACCGGGGAGCTGTTTTTT
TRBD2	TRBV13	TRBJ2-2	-	CASSFGGRAITGELFF	TGTGCCAGCAGCTTCGGCGGGAGGGCCATCACCGGGGAGCTGTTTTTT
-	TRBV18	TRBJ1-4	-	CASSPEPWNEKLFF	TGTGCCAGCTCACCAGAGCCCTGGAATGAAAAACTGTTTTTT
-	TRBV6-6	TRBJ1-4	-	CASSFYSLSNEKLFF	TGTGCCAGCAGTTTCTATAGCTTGTCTAATGAAAAACTGTTTTTT
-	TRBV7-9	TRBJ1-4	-	CASRQGGFGEKLFF	TGTGCCAGCAGGCAAGGGGGTTTCGGTGAAAAACTGTTTTTT
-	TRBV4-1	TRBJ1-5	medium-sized	CASSQHGGKGNQPQHF	TGCGCCAGCAGCCAACACGGGGGAAAGGGGAATCAGCCCCAGCATTTT
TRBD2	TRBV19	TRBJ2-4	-	CASSIVVLGQGGNIQYF	TGTGCCAGTAGTATAGTTGTTTTAGGGCAGGGAGGGAACATTCAGTACTTC
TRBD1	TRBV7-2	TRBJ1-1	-	CASSLGGGYTEAFF	TGTGCCAGCAGCTTAGGAGGGGGCTACACTGAAGCTTTCTTT
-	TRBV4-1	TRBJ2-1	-	CASSQARESSYNEQFF	TGCGCCAGCAGCCAAGCACGCGAGTCTTCCTACAATGAGCAGTTCTTC
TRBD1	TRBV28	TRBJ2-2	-	CASSSGQGDTGELFF	TGTGCCAGCAGTTCCGGACAGGGTGACACCGGGGAGCTGTTTTTT
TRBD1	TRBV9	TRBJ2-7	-	CASSVGGQGYEQYF	TGTGCCAGCAGCGTAGGTGGACAGGGCTACGAGCAGTACTTC